The present TCR beta chain was sequenced within a study of identical twins. General observations from the study: Modelling approaches yielded underestimates of out-of-frame TCR alpha sharing between monozygotic twins.

The germline V gene has CDR1 DFQATT and CDR2 SNEGSKA (reference sequence). With 6 bases removed from V and 1 base from J, the gap between germline ends came to 18 bases. The CDR3 loop spans 15 amino acids. TCRdb called the 5' RACE reads again in MiXCR, with one record for every CDR3 protein. The table has hundreds of thousands of distinct CDR3 sequences, 15% to 20% seen once. Turning to this clonotype: Antigen unknown.

This sample also appeared in a second study, on T cells expressing NK-cell markers. That source notes: An anti-gamma-delta TCR antibody was added in several experiments. It restricted sorting to alpha-beta TCR-expressing T cells.

This chain uses TRBV20-1 with TRBJ2-5; D not certain. This receptor was identified in a woman aged 18 to 35 in good health. Sequenced input: PBMCs. The CDR3 is CSAKGQDSSQETQYF. CDR3 in DNA: TGCAGTGCCAAAGGGCAGGATAGTTCCCAAGAGACCCAGTACTTC.